This TCR beta chain derives from a study of T cell responses to AZD1222 COVID-19 vaccine. The length of the CDR3 is 15 residues. CDR1 is SGHNT, CDR2 YENEEA, per germline. The V gene lost 3 bases and the J gene lost 1 base, with 10 bases spanning the gap. Assay: immunoSEQ multiplex PCR; the TCRdb copy retains only in-frame clones and omits some. The table includes around 100,000 clones, roughly 87% detected once. The sequencing used peripheral blood, collected on day 0 of AZD1222 vaccination. J is TRBJ2-1 and V is TRBV11-3; TRBD1 or TRBD2 may be the D gene (5 bases each). This sequence originates from an adult in good health. The CDR3 nucleotides are TGTGCCAGCAGCTTGGGGGTCGTTTCCTACAATGAGCAGTTCTTC. Translating gives CASSLGVVSYNEQFF.